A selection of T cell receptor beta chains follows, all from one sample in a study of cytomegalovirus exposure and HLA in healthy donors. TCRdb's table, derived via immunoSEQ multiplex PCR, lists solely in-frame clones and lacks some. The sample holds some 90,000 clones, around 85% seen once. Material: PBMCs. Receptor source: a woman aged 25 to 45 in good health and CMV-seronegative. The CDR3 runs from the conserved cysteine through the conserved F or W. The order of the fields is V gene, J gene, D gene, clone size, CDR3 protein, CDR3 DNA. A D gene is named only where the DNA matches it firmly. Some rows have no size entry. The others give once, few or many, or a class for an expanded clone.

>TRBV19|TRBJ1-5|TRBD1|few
CASSLSGQGANQPQHF
TGTGCCTCTTCTCTAAGTGGACAGGGGGCTAATCAGCCCCAGCATTTT
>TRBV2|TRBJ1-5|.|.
CASAVDRTNQPQHF
TGTGCCAGCGCCGTGGACAGAACTAATCAGCCCCAGCATTTT
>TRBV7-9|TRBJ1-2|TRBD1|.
CASSLTLQGAGGYTF
TGTGCCAGCAGCCTCACTCTTCAGGGGGCTGGCGGCTACACCTTC
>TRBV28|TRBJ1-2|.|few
CASSTPPRASGYTF
TGTGCCAGCAGTACCCCCCCCAGGGCTAGTGGCTACACCTTC
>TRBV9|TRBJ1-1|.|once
CASSVEGQQPEAFF
TGTGCCAGCAGCGTAGAGGGGCAACAGCCTGAAGCTTTCTTT
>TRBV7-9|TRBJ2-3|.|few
CASSLTSQSTDTQYF
TGTGCCAGCAGCTTAACATCCCAGAGCACAGATACGCAGTATTTT
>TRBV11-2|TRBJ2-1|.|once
CASSPHRPGPASSEQFF
TGTGCCAGCAGCCCCCACCGGCCTGGGCCGGCCTCATCGGAGCAGTTCTTC
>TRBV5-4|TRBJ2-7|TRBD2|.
CASGTLAGGYEQYF
TGTGCCAGCGGCACACTAGCGGGAGGCTACGAGCAGTACTTC
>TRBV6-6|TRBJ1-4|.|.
CASSYSPGPNEKLFF
TGTGCCAGCAGTTATTCCCCTGGGCCTAATGAAAAACTGTTTTTT
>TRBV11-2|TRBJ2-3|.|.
CASSLVGGRTDTQYF
TGTGCCAGCAGCTTAGTGGGGGGGCGCACAGATACGCAGTATTTT
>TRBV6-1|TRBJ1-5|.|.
CASSVVGAVQPQHF
TGTGCCAGCAGTGTGGTGGGGGCTGTTCAGCCCCAGCATTTT
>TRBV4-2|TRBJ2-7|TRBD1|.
CASSQDSAGQATYEQYF
TGTGCCAGCAGCCAAGATAGCGCGGGACAGGCCACCTACGAGCAGTACTTC
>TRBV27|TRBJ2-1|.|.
CASSRAGLFRDNEQFF
TGTGCCAGCAGCCGGGCAGGGCTGTTTCGGGACAATGAGCAGTTCTTC
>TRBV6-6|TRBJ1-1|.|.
CASSTGQAFF
TGTGCCAGCAGTACAGGGCAGGCTTTCTTT
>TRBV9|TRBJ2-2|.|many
CASSVLSVDGELFF
TGTGCCAGCAGCGTACTCAGCGTGGACGGGGAGCTGTTTTTT
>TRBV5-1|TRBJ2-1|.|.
CASSLGGGDGRYNEQFF
TGCGCCAGCAGCTTGGGGGGAGGCGACGGCCGCTACAATGAGCAGTTCTTC
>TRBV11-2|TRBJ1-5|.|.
CASSSGQRTNQPQHF
TGTGCCAGCAGCTCGGGACAAAGGACCAATCAGCCCCAGCATTTT
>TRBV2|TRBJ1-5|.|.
CASSPKQGPFYNQPQHF
TGTGCCAGCAGTCCTAAACAGGGACCCTTCTACAATCAGCCCCAGCATTTT
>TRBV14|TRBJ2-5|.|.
CASSQLFGTSFHF
TGTGCCAGCAGCCAATTGTTTGGGACAAGTTTTCACTTC
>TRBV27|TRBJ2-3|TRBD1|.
CASSPLGTGKKDTQYF
TGTGCCAGCAGCCCTCTCGGGACAGGCAAAAAGGATACGCAGTATTTT
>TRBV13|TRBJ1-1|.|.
CASSLGWANTEAFF
TGTGCCAGCAGCTTAGGGTGGGCGAACACTGAAGCTTTCTTT
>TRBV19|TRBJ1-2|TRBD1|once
CAIGGSNYGYTF
TGTGCTATAGGGGGCTCTAACTATGGCTACACCTTC
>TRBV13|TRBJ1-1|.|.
CASSLNPATSNTEAFF
TGTGCCAGCAGCCTCAACCCTGCCACTTCGAACACTGAAGCTTTCTTT
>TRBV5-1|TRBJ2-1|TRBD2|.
CASSTAGGSYNEQFF
TGCGCCAGCAGCACAGCGGGAGGGTCCTACAATGAGCAGTTCTTC
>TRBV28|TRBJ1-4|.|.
CASSREGEKLFF
TGTGCCAGCAGCAGGGAGGGTGAAAAACTGTTTTTT
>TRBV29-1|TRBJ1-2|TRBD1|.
CSVVGDRGSDSGYTF
TGCAGCGTTGTAGGAGACAGGGGATCCGATTCTGGCTACACCTTC
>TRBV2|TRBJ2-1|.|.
CASSAHSLYNEQFF
TGTGCCAGCAGTGCCCACTCACTGTACAATGAGCAGTTCTTC
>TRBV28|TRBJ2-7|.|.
CASRLGGTFSYEQYF
TGTGCCAGCAGGCTTGGCGGGACCTTCTCCTACGAGCAGTACTTC
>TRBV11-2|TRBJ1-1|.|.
CASSRQPRSWDTEAFF
TGTGCCAGCAGCCGACAGCCCCGATCGTGGGACACTGAAGCTTTCTTT
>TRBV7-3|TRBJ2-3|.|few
CASSVGQSTDTQYF
TGTGCCAGCAGCGTCGGACAGAGCACAGATACGCAGTATTTT
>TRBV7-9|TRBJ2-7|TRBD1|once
CASSQRDRDPYEQYF
TGTGCCAGCAGTCAGCGGGACAGGGATCCCTACGAGCAGTACTTC
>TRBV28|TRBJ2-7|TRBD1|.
CASSLGTGTHEQYF
TGTGCCAGCAGCCTCGGGACAGGGACCCACGAGCAGTACTTC
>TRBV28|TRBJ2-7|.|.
CASSPPGLRSYEQYF
TGTGCCAGCAGTCCTCCGGGACTCCGATCCTACGAGCAGTACTTC
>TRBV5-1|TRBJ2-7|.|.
CASSGSRNDEQYF
TGCGCCAGCAGCGGTAGCCGAAACGACGAGCAGTACTTC
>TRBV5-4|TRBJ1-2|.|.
CASSSPKTEQNGYTF
TGTGCCAGCAGTAGTCCCAAGACAGAGCAGAATGGCTACACCTTC
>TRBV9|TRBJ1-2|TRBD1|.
CASSFKQGADGYTF
TGTGCCAGCAGCTTTAAACAGGGGGCCGATGGCTACACCTTC
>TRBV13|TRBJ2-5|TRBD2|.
CASSSRLAGGQETQYF
TGTGCCAGCAGCTCCCGACTAGCGGGGGGCCAAGAGACCCAGTACTTC
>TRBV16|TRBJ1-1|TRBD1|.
CASSLQGQLNTEAFF
TGTGCCAGCAGCTTACAGGGACAGTTGAACACTGAAGCTTTCTTT
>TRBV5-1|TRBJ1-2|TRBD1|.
CASSTGQGYGYTF
TGCGCCAGCAGCACGGGACAGGGGTATGGCTACACCTTC
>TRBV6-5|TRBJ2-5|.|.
CASSYQRLTGTQYF
TGTGCCAGCAGTTATCAGCGTCTCACAGGGACCCAGTACTTC
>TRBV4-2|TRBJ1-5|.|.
CASSQEVGAPGQPQHF
TGTGCCAGCAGCCAAGAAGTGGGGGCTCCGGGGCAGCCCCAGCATTTT
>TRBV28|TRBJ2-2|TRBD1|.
CASTAGGKGTGELFF
TGTGCCAGCACCGCAGGGGGCAAAGGCACCGGGGAGCTGTTTTTT
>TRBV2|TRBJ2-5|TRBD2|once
CASSWWGGTQYF
TGTGCCAGCAGTTGGTGGGGGGGGACCCAGTACTTC
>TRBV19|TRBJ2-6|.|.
CASSIAGSGANVLTF
TGTGCCAGTAGTATAGCGGGGTCTGGGGCCAACGTCCTGACTTTC
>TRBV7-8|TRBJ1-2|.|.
CASSLVGSGYTF
TGTGCCAGCAGCTTGGTAGGGAGCGGCTACACCTTC
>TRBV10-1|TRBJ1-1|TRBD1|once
CASSGTGAAEAFF
TGCGCCAGCAGTGGGACAGGGGCGGCTGAAGCTTTCTTT
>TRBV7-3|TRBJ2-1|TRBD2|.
CASSLSASGLGEQFF
TGTGCCAGCAGCTTATCCGCTAGCGGGCTCGGTGAGCAGTTCTTC
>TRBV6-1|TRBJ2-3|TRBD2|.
CASSELAGGPDTQYF
TGTGCCAGCAGTGAACTAGCGGGGGGGCCAGATACGCAGTATTTT
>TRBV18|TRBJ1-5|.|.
CASSPGYLGLRGNQPQHF
TGTGCCAGCTCACCGGGCTACCTCGGCCTCAGGGGCAATCAGCCCCAGCATTTT
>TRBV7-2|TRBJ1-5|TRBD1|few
CASSSIQGAGQPQHF
TGTGCCAGCAGCTCCATACAGGGGGCGGGTCAGCCCCAGCATTTT
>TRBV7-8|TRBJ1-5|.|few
CASSRIDSPNQPQHF
TGTGCCAGCAGCAGAATAGACAGCCCCAATCAGCCCCAGCATTTT
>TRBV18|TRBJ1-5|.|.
CASSPIRVKNQPQHF
TGTGCCAGCTCCCCAATCCGGGTTAAAAATCAGCCCCAGCATTTT